The present entry profiles one TCR beta chain with its context. The antigen remains unidentified. These data come from a study of T cells in localized non-small cell lung cancer. The study, taken as a whole, reports: Heterogeneity remains possible, as sequencing covered one tumor region only.

The method was immunoSEQ multiplex PCR; TCRdb's version includes in-frame clones alone and lacks a portion of them. Of around 92,000 clones listed, roughly 93% are singletons. The V gene end was trimmed by 4 bases and the J gene end by 6 bases; junction bases not matched to a gene: 12. This CDR3 is built from 16 residues. The V gene's germline CDR1 is SGHKS and CDR2 YYEKEE (reference sequence). The clonotype comes from a woman aged 35-75 years with stage II squamous cell lung carcinoma. The material sequenced was PBMCs, taken before any cancer treatment. The chain combines TRBV5-5 with TRBJ2-1; 8 bases map to TRBD1. CDR3 loop: CASSPQTGVHGNEQFF. Here the CDR3 DNA reads TGTGCCAGCAGCCCGCAGACAGGGGTCCATGGCAATGAGCAGTTCTTC.